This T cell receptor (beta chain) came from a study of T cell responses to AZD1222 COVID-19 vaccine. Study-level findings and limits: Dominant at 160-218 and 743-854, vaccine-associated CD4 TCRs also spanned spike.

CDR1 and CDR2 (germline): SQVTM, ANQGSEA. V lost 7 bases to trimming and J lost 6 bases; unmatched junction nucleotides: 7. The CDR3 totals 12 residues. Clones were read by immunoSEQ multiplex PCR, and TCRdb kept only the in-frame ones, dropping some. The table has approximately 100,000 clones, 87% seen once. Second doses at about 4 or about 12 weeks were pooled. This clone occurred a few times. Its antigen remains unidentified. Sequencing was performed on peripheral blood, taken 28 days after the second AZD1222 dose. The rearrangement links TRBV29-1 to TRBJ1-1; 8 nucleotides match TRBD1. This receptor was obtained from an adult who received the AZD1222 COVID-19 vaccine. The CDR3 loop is CSAQGVSAEAFF. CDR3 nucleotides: TGCAGCGCACAGGGGGTAAGCGCTGAAGCTTTCTTT.